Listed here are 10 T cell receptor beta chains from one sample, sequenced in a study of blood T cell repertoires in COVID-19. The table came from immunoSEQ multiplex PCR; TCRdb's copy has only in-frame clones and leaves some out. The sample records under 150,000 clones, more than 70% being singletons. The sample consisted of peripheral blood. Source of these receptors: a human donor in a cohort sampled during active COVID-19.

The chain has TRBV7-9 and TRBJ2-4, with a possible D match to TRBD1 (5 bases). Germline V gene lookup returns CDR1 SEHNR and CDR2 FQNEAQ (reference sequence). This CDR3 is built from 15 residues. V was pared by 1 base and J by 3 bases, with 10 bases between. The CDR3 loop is CASSLETQDKNIQYF. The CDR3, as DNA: TGTGCCAGCAGCTTAGAGACACAGGACAAAAACATTCAGTACTTC. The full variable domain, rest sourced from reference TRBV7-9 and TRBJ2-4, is DTGVSQNPRHKITKRGQNVTFRCDPISEHNRLYWYRQTLGQGPEFLTYFQNEAQLEKSRLLSDRFSAERPKGSFSTLEIQRTEQGDSAMYLCASSLETQDKNIQYFGAGTRLSVL.

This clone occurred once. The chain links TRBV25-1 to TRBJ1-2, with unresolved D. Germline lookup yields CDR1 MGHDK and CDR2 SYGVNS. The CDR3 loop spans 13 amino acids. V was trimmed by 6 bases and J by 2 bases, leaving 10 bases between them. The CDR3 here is CASRPTGNYGYTF. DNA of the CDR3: TGTGCCAGCAGACCCACCGGGAACTATGGCTACACCTTC.

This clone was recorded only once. CDR3 DNA: TGTGCCAGCAGTGAAGCGACAGGGGAAGCGGCCCTCCACTTT. It yields the protein CASSEATGEAALHF. J is TRBJ1-6 and V is TRBV6-1; 8 bases fit TRBD1. This CDR3 has 14 amino acids. Per germline, CDR1 MNHNS and CDR2 SASEGT. With V trimmed by 0 bases and J by 14 bases, 6 bases remained unmatched.

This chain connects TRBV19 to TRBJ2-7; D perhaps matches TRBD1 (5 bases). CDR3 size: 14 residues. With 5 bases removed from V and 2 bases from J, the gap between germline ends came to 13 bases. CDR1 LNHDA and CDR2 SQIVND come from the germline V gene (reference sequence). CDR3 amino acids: CASSPSDSPYEQYF. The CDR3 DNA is TGTGCCAGTAGTCCCTCCGACAGCCCCTACGAGCAGTACTTC.

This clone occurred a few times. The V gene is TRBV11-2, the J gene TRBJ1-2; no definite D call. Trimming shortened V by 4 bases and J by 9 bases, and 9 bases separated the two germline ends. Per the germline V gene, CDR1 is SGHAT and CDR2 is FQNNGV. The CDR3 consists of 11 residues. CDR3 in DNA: TGTGCCAGCAGCTCCTCCGGGAGCTACACCTTC. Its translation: CASSSSGSYTF.

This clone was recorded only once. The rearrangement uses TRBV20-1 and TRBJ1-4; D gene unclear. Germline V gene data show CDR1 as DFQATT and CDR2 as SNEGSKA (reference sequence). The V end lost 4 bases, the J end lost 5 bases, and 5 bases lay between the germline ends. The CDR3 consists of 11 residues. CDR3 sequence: CSAKRNEKLFF. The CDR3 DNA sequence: TGCAGTGCTAAGAGAAATGAAAAACTGTTTTTT.

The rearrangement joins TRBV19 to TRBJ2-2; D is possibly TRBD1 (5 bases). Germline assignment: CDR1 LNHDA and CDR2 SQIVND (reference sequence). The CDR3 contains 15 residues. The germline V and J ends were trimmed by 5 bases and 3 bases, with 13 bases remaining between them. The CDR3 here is CASSRLGHDTGELFF. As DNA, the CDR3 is TGTGCCAGTAGTCGTCTGGGGCACGACACCGGGGAGCTGTTTTTT.

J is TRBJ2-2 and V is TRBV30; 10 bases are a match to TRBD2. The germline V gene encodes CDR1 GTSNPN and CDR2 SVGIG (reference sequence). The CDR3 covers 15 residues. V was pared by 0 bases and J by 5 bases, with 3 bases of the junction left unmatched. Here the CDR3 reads CAWSVGLAATGELFF. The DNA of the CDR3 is TGTGCCTGGAGTGTAGGACTAGCGGCGACCGGGGAGCTGTTTTTT.

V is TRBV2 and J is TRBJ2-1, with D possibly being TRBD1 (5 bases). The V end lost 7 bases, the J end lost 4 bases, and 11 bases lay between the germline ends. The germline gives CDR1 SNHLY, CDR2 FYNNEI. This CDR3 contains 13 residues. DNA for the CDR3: TGTGCCAGCATCGATCGGACATACAATGAGCAGTTCTTC. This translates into CASIDRTYNEQFF. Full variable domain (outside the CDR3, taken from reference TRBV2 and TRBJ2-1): EPEVTQTPSHQVTQMGQEVILRCVPISNHLYFYWYRQILGQKVEFLVSFYNNEISEKSEIFDDQFSVERPDGSNFTLKIRSTKLEDSAMYFCASIDRTYNEQFFGPGTRLTVL.

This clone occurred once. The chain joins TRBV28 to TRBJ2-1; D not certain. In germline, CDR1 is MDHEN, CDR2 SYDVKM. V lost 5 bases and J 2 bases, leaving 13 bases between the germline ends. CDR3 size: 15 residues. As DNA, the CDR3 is TGTGCCAGCAGTCTCCCCAGGAATACCTACAATGAGCAGTTCTTC. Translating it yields CASSLPRNTYNEQFF. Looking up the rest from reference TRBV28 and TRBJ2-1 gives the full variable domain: DVKVTQSSRYLVKRTGEKVFLECVQDMDHENMFWYRQDPGLGLRLIYFSYDVKMKEKGDIPEGYSVSREKKERFSLILESASTNQTSMYLCASSLPRNTYNEQFFGPGTRLTVL.